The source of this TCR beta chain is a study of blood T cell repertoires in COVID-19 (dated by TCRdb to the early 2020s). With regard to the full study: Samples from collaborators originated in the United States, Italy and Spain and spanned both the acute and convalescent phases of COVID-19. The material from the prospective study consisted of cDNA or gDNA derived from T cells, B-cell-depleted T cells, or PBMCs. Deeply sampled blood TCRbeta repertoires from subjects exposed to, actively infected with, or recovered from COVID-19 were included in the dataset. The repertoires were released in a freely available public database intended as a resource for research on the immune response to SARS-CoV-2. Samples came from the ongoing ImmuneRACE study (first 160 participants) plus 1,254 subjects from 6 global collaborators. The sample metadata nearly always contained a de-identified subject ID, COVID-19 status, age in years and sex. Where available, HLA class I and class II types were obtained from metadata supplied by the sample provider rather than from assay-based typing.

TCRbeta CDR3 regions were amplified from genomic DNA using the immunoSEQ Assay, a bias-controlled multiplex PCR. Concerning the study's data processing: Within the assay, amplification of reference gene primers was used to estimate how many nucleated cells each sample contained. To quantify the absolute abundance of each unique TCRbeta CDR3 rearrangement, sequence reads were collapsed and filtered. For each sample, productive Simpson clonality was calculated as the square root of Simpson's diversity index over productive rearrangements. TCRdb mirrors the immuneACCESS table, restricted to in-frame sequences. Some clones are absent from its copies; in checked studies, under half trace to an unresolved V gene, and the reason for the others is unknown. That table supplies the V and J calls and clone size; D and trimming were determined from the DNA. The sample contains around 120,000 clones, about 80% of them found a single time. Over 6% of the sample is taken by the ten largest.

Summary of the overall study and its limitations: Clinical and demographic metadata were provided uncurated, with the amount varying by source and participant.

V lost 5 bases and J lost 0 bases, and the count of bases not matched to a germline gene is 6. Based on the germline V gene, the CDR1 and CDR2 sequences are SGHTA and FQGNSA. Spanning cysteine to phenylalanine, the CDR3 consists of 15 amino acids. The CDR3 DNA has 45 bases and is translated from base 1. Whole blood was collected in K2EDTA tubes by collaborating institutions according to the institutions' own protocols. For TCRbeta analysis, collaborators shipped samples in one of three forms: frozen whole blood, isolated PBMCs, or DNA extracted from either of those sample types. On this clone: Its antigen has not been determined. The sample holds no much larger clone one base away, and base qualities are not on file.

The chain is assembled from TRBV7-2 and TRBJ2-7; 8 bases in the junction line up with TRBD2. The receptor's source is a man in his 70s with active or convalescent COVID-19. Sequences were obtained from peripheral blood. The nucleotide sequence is TGTGCCAGCAGCCCTGTAGCGGGGAGCTCCTACGAGCAGTACTTC. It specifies CASSPVAGSSYEQYF.